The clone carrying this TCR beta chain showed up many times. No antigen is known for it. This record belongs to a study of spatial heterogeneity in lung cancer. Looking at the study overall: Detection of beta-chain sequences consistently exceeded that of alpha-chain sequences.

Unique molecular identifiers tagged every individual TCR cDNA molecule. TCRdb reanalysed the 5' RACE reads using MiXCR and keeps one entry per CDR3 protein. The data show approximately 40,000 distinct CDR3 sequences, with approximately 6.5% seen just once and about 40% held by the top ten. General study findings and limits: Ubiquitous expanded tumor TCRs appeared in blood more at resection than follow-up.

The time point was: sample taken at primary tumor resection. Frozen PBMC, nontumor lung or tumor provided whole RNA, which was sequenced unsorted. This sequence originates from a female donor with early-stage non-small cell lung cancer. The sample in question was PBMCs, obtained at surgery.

For the CDR3, the DNA is TGTGCCACCTCTAGCACAGATACGCAGTATTTT. Its protein product is CATSSTDTQYF. J is TRBJ2-3 and V is TRBV6-2 or TRBV6-3, with unresolved D. V was trimmed by 10 bases and J by 0 bases, leaving 5 bases between them. Germline CDR1 MNHEY, CDR2 SVGEGT. The CDR3 has 11 residues.